The 27 T cell receptor beta chains below come from one sample, sequenced in a study of T-cell memory formation after mild COVID-19. TCRdb analysed the 5' RACE reads with MiXCR anew, one entry per CDR3 protein. This sample has hundreds of thousands of distinct CDR3 sequences, with 20% to 30% found just once. Specimen: PBMCs or a T cell subset sorted from them (not recorded which). The origin of the receptors is an adult woman who had mild COVID-19 (a few samples of this study predate the infection). Cell type and time point are not known.

CDR3 amino acids: CASSTSGTGGCWAEAFF. CDR3 sequence (DNA): TGTGCCAGCAGCACTTCCGGGACAGGGGGCTGTTGGGCTGAAGCTTTCTTT. The V and J genes are TRBV21-1 and TRBJ1-1; no check of the table's D call, TRBD1, against the DNA was made. TRBV21-1 is listed as a pseudogene. The CDR3 runs 17 residues.

This clonotype has just a few counts. The chain joins TRBV4-3 to TRBJ2-7; D may correspond to TRBD1 or TRBD2 (5 bases each). Trimming removed 0 bases at V and 3 bases at J, with 15 bases between. Germline CDR1 is LGHNA and CDR2 is YSLEER. The CDR3 has 16 residues. CDR3 in amino acids: CASSQDDGTAHYEQYF. The CDR3 DNA reads as TGCGCCAGCAGCCAAGATGACGGGACGGCTCACTACGAGCAGTACTTC.

J is TRBJ2-7 and V is TRBV27; TRBD1 is a possible D gene (6 bases). Trimming took 4 bases from V and 4 from J, leaving 14 bases between them. The CDR3 runs to 14 residues. Per the germline V gene, CDR1 is MNHEY and CDR2 is SMNVEV (reference sequence). The CDR3 DNA reads TGTGCCAGCAGTTCCTCAGGGGCCGGGTACGAGCAGTACTTC. Protein product: CASSSSGAGYEQYF.

This clonotype was observed a handful of times. The chain uses TRBV5-1 and TRBJ2-1; 11 bases are a match to TRBD2. With 4 bases clipped from V and 9 bases from J, the junction kept 12 bases outside the gene matches. CDR3 length: 16 residues. Germline CDR1 SGHRS, CDR2 YFSETQ. This chain's CDR3 is CASSPRVAGGPGEQFF. In nucleotides, the CDR3 is TGCGCCAGCAGCCCCAGGGTAGCGGGAGGGCCGGGTGAGCAGTTCTTC.

The genes are TRBV29-1 and TRBJ2-1; the match to TRBD1 covers 9 bases. V shed 6 bases and J 9 bases; nucleotides not matched to a gene: 21. Germline V gives CDR1 SQVTM, CDR2 ANQGSEA. This CDR3 is 17 amino acids long. DNA of the CDR3: TGCAGCGTAGTTGACCCGAACGAAACAGGGGGCTCAGGTGAGCAGTTCTTC. Its translation: CSVVDPNETGGSGEQFF.

The chain combines TRBV24-1 with TRBJ1-5, with D perhaps TRBD1 (5 bases). Between the trimmed V and J ends, which lost 9 bases and 7 bases, there was a span of 18 bases. Germline CDR1 KGHDR, CDR2 SFDVKD. The CDR3 runs to 14 residues. As DNA, the CDR3 is TGTGCCACCTCAGGGAGTGGTTTCAGGCAGCCCCAGCATTTT. The encoded protein is CATSGSGFRQPQHF.

The chain has TRBV20-1 and TRBJ2-7, with TRBD1 as a possible D gene (6 bases). This CDR3 region has 12 residues. V dropped 6 bases and J dropped 2 bases, with 11 bases sitting between them. Germline CDR1 DFQATT, CDR2 SNEGSKA (reference sequence). Written as DNA, the CDR3 is TGCAGTGCAAGGGACAACACCTACGAGCAGTACTTC. Encoded protein: CSARDNTYEQYF.

This chain joins TRBV19 and TRBJ2-7; a possible D gene is TRBD2 (6 bases). The germline V and J ends were trimmed by 3 bases and 6 bases, with 12 bases remaining between them. Germline CDR1 LNHDA, CDR2 SQIVND (reference sequence). The CDR3 runs 13 residues. In nucleotides, the CDR3 is TGTGCCAGTAGTATCGGAGGGCTCGGCGAGCAGTACTTC. Translation gives CASSIGGLGEQYF.

This clonotype showed up just a few times. The gene calls are TRBV3-1 and TRBJ1-1; no clear D. V lost 0 bases, J lost 2 bases, and 10 bases lay in between. Per germline, CDR1 LGHDT and CDR2 YNNKEL (reference sequence). The CDR3 length is 15 residues. The CDR3 protein is CASSQDNPVNTEAFF. The CDR3 bases are TGTGCCAGCAGCCAAGATAATCCAGTTAACACTGAAGCTTTCTTT.

The chain has TRBV18 and TRBJ1-1, with unresolved D. The germline CDR1 and CDR2 sequences are KGHSH and LQKENI. Trimming pared 2 bases from V and 5 bases from J, leaving 9 bases between. This CDR3 contains 13 residues. In nucleotides, the CDR3 is TGTGCCAGCTCACCAGCTCCGGCTACTGAAGCTTTCTTT. It is translated as CASSPAPATEAFF.

The rearrangement joins TRBV5-1 to TRBJ1-6; D gene unclear. CDR1 is SGHRS, CDR2 YFSETQ, per germline. This CDR3 is built from 13 residues. The V end was cut by 0 bases, the J end by 10 bases, with 8 bases between. CDR3 region: CASSLGSGSPLHF. Here the CDR3 DNA reads TGCGCCAGCAGCTTGGGATCAGGATCACCCCTCCACTTT.

This chain uses TRBV25-1 with TRBJ1-2, with 8 bases fitting TRBD1. CDR3 length: 15 residues. The V gene end was trimmed by 5 bases and the J gene end by 0 bases; junction bases not matched to a gene: 5. Germline values: CDR1 MGHDK, CDR2 SYGVNS. The chain's CDR3 is CASSLTGVPNYGYTF. Written as DNA, the CDR3 is TGTGCCAGCAGTTTGACAGGGGTCCCTAACTATGGCTACACCTTC.

In this sample, this clonotype turned up a few times. The rearrangement uses TRBV18 and TRBJ2-5; 7 positions agree with TRBD1. There are 16 residues in the CDR3. Trimming at V came to 1 base and at J to 2 bases, leaving 7 bases not matched to a gene. Germline CDR1 reads KGHSH; CDR2 reads LQKENI. The CDR3: CASSPRAAQGQETQYF. The CDR3 DNA is TGTGCCAGCTCACCACGCGCAGCACAGGGGCAAGAGACCCAGTACTTC.

At least ten counts were recorded for this clonotype. This rearrangement joins TRBV5-1 to TRBJ1-1; D is undetermined. Germline assignment: CDR1 SGHRS and CDR2 YFSETQ. This CDR3 region has 13 residues. Trimming cost V 4 bases and J 1 base, with 8 bases left between them. CDR3 in amino acids: CASSLSRNTEAFF. CDR3 nucleotides: TGCGCCAGCAGCCTCAGCCGGAACACTGAAGCTTTCTTT.

At least ten counts were recorded for this clonotype. V is TRBV2 and J is TRBJ2-7; D is unresolved. The CDR3 loop spans 12 amino acids. The V end was cut by 6 bases, the J end by 0 bases, with 6 bases between. Germline V gives CDR1 SNHLY, CDR2 FYNNEI. The CDR3 spells CASRLSSYEQYF. The CDR3 DNA follows: TGTGCCAGCAGGCTTAGCTCCTACGAGCAGTACTTC.

This clonotype was seen only a few times. This chain uses TRBV4-1 with TRBJ2-3, with no clear D. CDR1 and CDR2 from the germline V gene are MGHRA and YSYEKL. Trimming cost V 8 bases and J 1 base, with 16 bases left between them. CDR3 length: 15 amino acids. The CDR3 loop is CASGPAAKRTDTQYF. CDR3 sequence (DNA): TGCGCCAGCGGTCCGGCGGCGAAGCGCACAGATACGCAGTATTTT.

This clonotype was seen more than once but under ten times. The V gene is TRBV7-2, the J gene TRBJ1-2; D may be TRBD1 (5 bases). Germline CDR1 SGHTA, CDR2 FQGNSA. The CDR3 has 16 residues. V lost 1 base and J 0 bases, leaving 12 bases between the germline ends. The CDR3 region has the DNA TGTGCCAGCAGCTTAGGGGGCCAGGCATCTAACTATGGCTACACCTTC. Protein: CASSLGGQASNYGYTF.

This clonotype was picked up a small number of times. CDR3 protein: CASSVDTGAAYEQYF. The CDR3 region has the DNA TGCGCCAGCAGCGTGGATACAGGGGCGGCCTACGAGCAGTACTTC. The V gene is TRBV5-1, the J gene TRBJ2-7, with 7 bases matching TRBD1. The CDR3 is made up of 15 amino acids. Germline assignment: CDR1 SGHRS and CDR2 YFSETQ. The V gene end was trimmed by 4 bases and the J gene end by 2 bases; junction bases not matched to a gene: 9.

The rearrangement links TRBV24-1 to TRBJ2-2, with 7 bases identical to TRBD2. V lost 6 bases and J lost 5; bases outside the gene matches: 2. This CDR3 has 13 amino acids. Germline V gene sequence: CDR1 KGHDR, CDR2 SFDVKD. CDR3 in DNA: TGTGCCACCAGTAGGCGGGGGACCGGGGAGCTGTTTTTT. Amino acid sequence: CATSRRGTGELFF.

The rearrangement links TRBV20-1 to TRBJ2-7, with TRBD1 identical over 9 bases. CDR1 and CDR2 from the germline V gene are DFQATT and SNEGSKA (reference sequence). The trim removed 4 bases at V and 1 base at J, leaving 8 bases unmatched. This CDR3 is 15 amino acids long. This CDR3 reads CSATRPGTGSYEQYF. In nucleotides, the CDR3 is TGCAGTGCTACAAGACCCGGGACAGGGTCCTACGAGCAGTACTTC.

The chain employs TRBV2 and TRBJ1-2, with D perhaps TRBD1 (6 bases). The V gene's germline CDR1 is SNHLY and CDR2 FYNNEI. V was shortened by 2 bases and J by 8 bases, with 21 bases between the two germline ends. The CDR3 sequence is 16 residues long. The CDR3 sequence: CASSEIGGAPLDGYTF. The CDR3 nucleotides are TGTGCCAGCAGTGAAATAGGGGGGGCGCCTCTGGACGGCTACACCTTC.

The V call is TRBV27, the J call TRBJ2-7; D possibly corresponds to TRBD2 (6 bases). Germline values: CDR1 MNHEY, CDR2 SMNVEV (reference sequence). Trimming took off 3 bases at V and 7 bases at J, with 16 bases between the two ends. The CDR3 has 14 amino acids. This CDR3 reads CASSFGDSRMEQYF. CDR3 bases: TGTGCCAGCAGTTTCGGGGACTCTCGAATGGAGCAGTACTTC.

V usage is TRBV12-3 or TRBV12-4 and J usage is TRBJ2-3; D gene ambiguous. V was trimmed by 6 bases and J by 3 bases, leaving 19 bases between them. This CDR3 contains 16 residues. CDR3 DNA: TGTGCCAGCAGCAGAAGGCGGAACCAAGGGACAGATACGCAGTATTTT. Encoded protein: CASSRRRNQGTDTQYF.

This clonotype was picked up a small number of times. The chain combines TRBV7-9 with TRBJ2-2; D not certain. This CDR3 region has 13 residues. V was trimmed by 5 bases and J by 4 bases, leaving 8 bases between them. Germline CDR1 SEHNR, CDR2 FQNEAQ (reference sequence). The CDR3 DNA follows: TGTGCCAGCAGCCCTCTGGTCACCGGGGAGCTGTTTTTT. Translating it yields CASSPLVTGELFF.

The V call is TRBV7-8, the J call TRBJ2-3; either TRBD1 or TRBD2 may supply D (6 bases each). CDR3 length equals 15 residues. Looked up from germline, CDR1 is SGHVS and CDR2 is FQNEAQ. Between the trimmed V and J ends, which lost 4 bases and 5 bases, there was a span of 16 bases. CDR3 sequence reads: CASSSPRGRIDTQYF. The CDR3 DNA follows: TGTGCCAGCAGCTCGCCCCGGGGGCGAATAGATACGCAGTATTTT.

This clonotype was detected only a few times. The chain links TRBV9 to TRBJ2-2, with D possibly matching TRBD1 (6 bases). CDR3 length: 18 amino acids. The germline gives CDR1 SGDLS, CDR2 YYNGEE. V gave up 0 bases and J gave up 0 bases, with 15 bases separating them. The CDR3 DNA reads TGTGCCAGCAGCGTAGCCCGGTTTGGGACACCGAACACCGGGGAGCTGTTTTTT. This codes for CASSVARFGTPNTGELFF.

This clonotype appeared a few times. The chain recombines TRBV7-2 with TRBJ2-5, with TRBD1 as a possible D gene (6 bases). In germline, CDR1 is SGHTA, CDR2 FQGNSA. V lost 5 bases and J lost 4, with 11 bases in between. The CDR3 sequence is 13 residues long. CDR3 bases: TGTGCCAGCAGCCGCAGGGGCAGAGAGACCCAGTACTTC. Protein sequence: CASSRRGRETQYF.